The 5 T cell receptor beta chains reported below all come from one sample, sequenced in a study of T cell clonotyping in hematopoietic cell transplantation (TCRdb year 2021). The sample's time point label, decoded: recipient sample about 28 days before transplant, after cytoreduction. Library creation used the immunoSEQ multiplex PCR assay. In TCRdb, the immuneACCESS table is reduced to in-frame sequences with V and J assigned. These tables do not hold every clone; where another copy was compared, an unresolved V gene accounts for under half, and the others remain unexplained. For this sample there are approximately 41,000 clones; 85% appear just once. The ten largest clones add up to around 3% of the sample. The starting material was peripheral blood mononuclear cells, obtained before stem cell transplant. These receptors were collected from a man in his 60s with acute myeloid leukemia. Some clones in this sample may be carry-over from other donors' samples.

V and J are TRBV7-3 and TRBJ1-1; D might be TRBD1 (5 bases). The germline CDR1 and CDR2 sequences are SGHTA and FQGTGA. Trimming stripped 2 bases from V and 1 base from J, with 8 bases between. CDR3 length equals 14 residues. The CDR3 reads CASSLLQGNTEAFF. Here the CDR3 DNA reads TGTGCCAGCAGCTTACTTCAGGGGAACACTGAAGCTTTCTTT. Variable domain in full (rest from reference TRBV7-3 and TRBJ1-1): GAGVSQTPSNKVTEKGKYVELRCDPISGHTALYWYRQSLGQGPEFLIYFQGTGAADDSGLPNDRFFAVRPEGSVSTLKIQRTERGDSAVYLCASSLLQGNTEAFFGQGTRLTVV.

The gene calls are TRBV9 and TRBJ1-2; no clear D gene. Per germline, CDR1 SGDLS and CDR2 YYNGEE. The V and J ends lost 0 bases and 4 bases respectively, with 13 bases between them. The CDR3 runs to 15 residues. The CDR3 loop is CASSVAPDLLYGYTF. As DNA, the CDR3 is TGTGCCAGCAGCGTAGCCCCGGACTTGCTCTATGGCTACACCTTC.

This chain joins TRBV10-3 and TRBJ2-7; 7 positions agree with TRBD1. Germline trimming cut 8 bases from V and 2 bases from J; bases unmatched to any gene: 15. The CDR3 consists of 16 residues. Germline CDR1 ENHRY, CDR2 SYGVKD. The CDR3 region is CAIQTDPGTATYEQYF. Here the CDR3 DNA reads TGTGCCATCCAAACAGATCCCGGGACAGCGACCTACGAGCAGTACTTC.

The rearrangement uses TRBV2 and TRBJ1-1; D is unresolved. This CDR3 contains 11 residues. V was cut by 2 bases and J by 6 bases, with 4 bases left in between. In germline, CDR1 is SNHLY, CDR2 FYNNEI. The CDR3 is CASSEPSEAFF. CDR3 bases: TGTGCCAGCAGTGAACCCTCTGAAGCTTTCTTT.

The chain carries TRBV19 and TRBJ1-2, with 9 nucleotides matching TRBD1. The CDR3 spans 15 residues. Trimming took 7 bases from V and 4 from J; bases not matched to a gene: 10. The germline V gene has CDR1 LNHDA and CDR2 SQIVND (reference sequence). Here the CDR3 DNA reads TGTGCCAGTACCGGGACAGGGTCCGTTTCCTATGGCTACACCTTC. Its translation: CASTGTGSVSYGYTF.